A single sample gave rise to the 12 T cell receptor beta chains below, sequenced in a study of blood T cell repertoires in COVID-19. This table comes from immunoSEQ multiplex PCR, and its TCRdb copy is limited to in-frame clones, with some not included. Of 95,000 to 110,000 clones listed, 88% were seen once; the top ten hold roughly 6.6%. The source material was peripheral blood. The receptors here all came from a man aged 45-60 years with active or convalescent COVID-19.

This rearrangement joins TRBV2 to TRBJ1-1, with a weak D call TRBD1 (6 bases). CDR3 length equals 12 residues. The germline V and J ends were trimmed by 8 bases and 4 bases, with 11 bases remaining between them. Germline V gene lookup returns CDR1 SNHLY and CDR2 FYNNEI. CDR3 DNA sequence: TGTGCCAGCCACAGGGTTGGCACTGAAGCTTTCTTT. The encoded protein is CASHRVGTEAFF.

Regarding this clone: The identical CDR3 is also encoded by other nucleotide sequences in the sample. The chain carries TRBV28 and TRBJ1-1, with D unresolved. V lost 3 bases and J lost 5, with 7 bases in between. CDR3 size: 12 residues. CDR1 and CDR2 (germline): MDHEN, SYDVKM. The CDR3 DNA reads as TGTGCCAGCAGTTTCGGAGGGACTGAAGCTTTCTTT. It is translated as CASSFGGTEAFF.

The chain carries TRBV2 and TRBJ2-1; D gene uncertain. With 6 bases removed from V and 7 bases from J, the gap between germline ends came to 19 bases. The CDR3 loop spans 15 amino acids. Germline V lookup: CDR1 SNHLY, CDR2 FYNNEI. CDR3 DNA: TGTGCCAGCAGGAATACCTGGTTAACTCCTAATGAGCAGTTCTTC. It specifies CASRNTWLTPNEQFF.

This chain joins TRBV9 and TRBJ2-7; a possible D gene is TRBD1 (6 bases). Germline V gene lookup returns CDR1 SGDLS and CDR2 YYNGEE. This CDR3 has 13 residues. V was cut by 0 bases and J by 4 bases, with 8 bases left in between. The CDR3 here is CASSVDQGYEQYF. CDR3 nucleotide sequence: TGTGCCAGCAGCGTAGATCAGGGGTACGAGCAGTACTTC.

This clone has just a few counts. The gene calls are TRBV10-3 and TRBJ2-5, with a possible D match to TRBD1 (6 bases). CDR3 length: 17 residues. V lost 0 bases, J lost 4 bases, and 18 bases lay in between. The germline gives CDR1 ENHRY, CDR2 SYGVKD. The CDR3 bases are TGTGCCATCAGTGAGTCGACAGGAGCGGCCCTCGGAGAGACCCAGTACTTC. This sequence encodes CAISESTGAALGETQYF.

V usage is TRBV12-5 and J usage is TRBJ1-4; tentatively, D is TRBD1 (5 bases). Trimming took off 2 bases at V and 2 bases at J, with 15 bases between the two ends. CDR1 LGHNT and CDR2 FRNRAP come from the germline V gene. This CDR3 has 17 amino acids. This CDR3 is CASGLTFGGDTNEKLFF. The CDR3 nucleotides read TGTGCTAGTGGTTTGACATTCGGGGGGGACACTAATGAAAAACTGTTTTTT. Combining the CDR3 with reference TRBV12-5 and TRBJ1-4 gives the whole variable domain DARVTQTPRHKVTEMGQEVTMRCQPILGHNTVFWYRQTMMQGLELLAYFRNRAPLDDSGMPKDRFSAEMPDATLATLKIQPSEPRDSAVYFCASGLTFGGDTNEKLFFGSGTQLSVL.

This clone was counted once. The rearrangement links TRBV28 to TRBJ1-4; 11 nucleotides align to TRBD1. The ends lost 5 bases at V and 8 bases at J; junction bases unmatched: 13. CDR3 length equals 17 residues. Germline CDR1 and CDR2: MDHEN and SYDVKM. Here the CDR3 DNA reads TGTGCCAGCAGTCCAGGACAGGGGGCCCCAGTCTGGGAAAAACTGTTTTTT. Its protein is CASSPGQGAPVWEKLFF.

The V and J genes are TRBV27 and TRBJ2-7; TRBD1 matches 8 bases. Germline lookup yields CDR1 MNHEY and CDR2 SMNVEV (reference sequence). This CDR3 region has 14 residues. Trimming took 2 bases from V and 6 from J; bases not matched to a gene: 6. The CDR3 here is CASSLLTGAPEQYF. The CDR3, as DNA: TGTGCCAGCAGTTTACTGACAGGGGCCCCCGAGCAGTACTTC.

The rearrangement links TRBV5-1 to TRBJ2-2, with 8 bases that match TRBD2. Germline CDR1 reads SGHRS; CDR2 reads YFSETQ. V gave up 4 bases and J gave up 4 bases; unmatched junction bases: 9. This CDR3 region has 16 residues. The CDR3 here is CASSVQSGSGTGELFF. CDR3 coding DNA: TGCGCCAGCAGCGTTCAAAGCGGGAGCGGCACCGGGGAGCTGTTTTTT.

The table lists this clone with a count of one. The chain is built from TRBV6-2 or TRBV6-3 and TRBJ1-3; D is perhaps TRBD1 (5 bases). Trimming removed 5 bases at V and 1 base at J, with 12 bases between. The CDR3 length is 15 residues. Per the germline V gene, CDR1 is MNHEY and CDR2 is SVGEGT. CDR3 DNA sequence: TGTGCCAGCAGTCGGACATACCATTCTGGAAACACCATATATTTT. Residues: CASSRTYHSGNTIYF.

A few counts support this clone. This chain connects TRBV7-9 to TRBJ1-5; 8 nucleotides match TRBD1. The CDR3 has 13 amino acids. Unmatched junction bases numbered 3, after V lost 5 bases and J lost 6 bases. CDR1 SEHNR and CDR2 FQNEAQ come from the germline V gene (reference sequence). CDR3 bases: TGTGCCAGCAGCCAGGACAGGGTTCAGCCCCAGCATTTT. Encoded protein: CASSQDRVQPQHF.

The CDR3 region is CASSYLERKEAFF. CDR3 coding DNA: TGTGCCAGCAGTTACTTGGAGAGGAAGGAAGCTTTCTTT. V gene TRBV6-5 combines with J gene TRBJ1-1; D remains ambiguous. The CDR3 loop spans 13 amino acids. Trimming took 1 base from V and 8 from J, leaving 11 bases between them. Germline V gene lookup returns CDR1 MNHEY and CDR2 SVGAGI.